Listed below are T cell receptor beta chains from one sample, sequenced in a study of blood T cell repertoires in COVID-19. The assay was immunoSEQ multiplex PCR, and TCRdb's table has in-frame clones only and misses some. This table holds some 50,000 clones, around 86% found once. Sample: peripheral blood. These receptors were obtained from a human donor in a cohort sampled during active COVID-19. Both conserved end residues are part of each CDR3. Some rows mark clone size as missing; the rest say once, few, many or name a class of expanded clone.

j_gene	abundance	v_gene	CDR3aa
TRBJ2-3	NA	TRBV7-9	CASSPRRASGSTDTQYF
TRBJ2-7	few	TRBV6-4	CASSLRGSYEQYF
TRBJ1-2	NA	TRBV10-3	CAISAVQVDYGYTF
TRBJ1-3	NA	TRBV5-6	CASSLNRGGRTIYF
TRBJ1-2	NA	TRBV27	CASSTTLGQPNYGYTF
TRBJ2-6	NA	TRBV5-1	CASSLRLGDRGLSGANVLTF
TRBJ2-7	NA	TRBV5-1	CASSVTSGSSYEQYF
TRBJ2-7	NA	TRBV5-1	CASSLLTSDSYEQYF
TRBJ2-7	NA	TRBV25-1	CASSEYLAGLAGGYEQYF
TRBJ2-1	NA	TRBV11-2	CASSLTGLNEQFF
TRBJ1-5	NA	TRBV19	CASQAYSNQPQHF
TRBJ2-4	NA	TRBV19	CASSPPPKLAGLAKNIQYF
TRBJ2-7	NA	TRBV6-4	CASINYEQYF
TRBJ1-4	NA	TRBV5-1	CASSLGQGAEKLFF
TRBJ2-1	NA	TRBV6-6	CATQLAGTRNEQFF
TRBJ2-3	NA	TRBV6-6	CASSLPLAGGTDTQYF
TRBJ2-5	NA	TRBV24-1	CATSESSGRAGGETQYF
TRBJ1-2	NA	TRBV24-1	CATSDRDRGEYGYTF
TRBJ1-1	once	TRBV11-2	CASSSGQGIPLEAFF
TRBJ2-1	NA	TRBV28	CASSSTGGDTGTSGRPGEQFF
TRBJ2-1	NA	TRBV28	CASSPSLPGQAPFF
TRBJ2-2	few	TRBV28	CASNGQVPGELFF
TRBJ2-3	NA	TRBV27	CASSAWTSGTDTQYF
TRBJ1-5	NA	TRBV27	CASSLWAVSNQPQHF
TRBJ2-1	NA	TRBV19	CASSRTGELFEQFF
TRBJ2-2	once	TRBV9	CASSVGPDTGELFF
TRBJ2-5	NA	TRBV7-2	CASSSTGTGLTQYF
TRBJ1-2	NA	TRBV5-1	CASSRDSNYGYTF
TRBJ2-7	NA	TRBV28	CASTRQGSYEQYF
TRBJ2-7	NA	TRBV24-1	CATSDFGTGSYEQYF
TRBJ1-6	NA	TRBV5-1	CASSWQGQVENSPLHF
TRBJ2-1	NA	TRBV19	CASSTSGSLRGEQFF
TRBJ2-7	NA	TRBV19	CATRGRAGRSYEQYF
TRBJ1-5	NA	TRBV2	CASSDGGPNQPQHF
TRBJ2-1	NA	TRBV24-1	CATSDPGQVGEQFF
TRBJ2-2	NA	TRBV15	CATSRFGSNTGELFF
TRBJ2-2	once	TRBV5-1	CASSLALAGAAGELFF
TRBJ1-1	NA	TRBV7-9	CASRIGTGVEAFF
TRBJ1-5	NA	TRBV5-1	CASSPEGGDHQPQHF
TRBJ2-1	NA	TRBV5-4	CASSIPLAEQFF
TRBJ1-5	NA	TRBV11-2	CASSLSEGTFQHF
TRBJ1-2	NA	TRBV4-1	CASSRERGYGYTF
TRBJ2-7	NA	TRBV5-1	CASSSDYEQYF
TRBJ2-5	NA	TRBV4-1	CASSQGTGGQETQYF
TRBJ2-2	few	TRBV7-3	CASSFANTGELFF
TRBJ2-7	NA	TRBV9	CASSVSDRNSYEQYF
TRBJ1-5	NA	TRBV6-5	CASSAGTGWVQPQHF
TRBJ2-7	NA	TRBV24-1	CATSGSMASGVSEQYF
TRBJ2-7	NA	TRBV5-1	CASSTAAGTSYEQYF
TRBJ1-3	NA	TRBV5-1	CASSLTGTSRNTIYF
TRBJ1-1	NA	TRBV2	CASRTGTGNTEAFF
TRBJ2-1	NA	TRBV27	CASSLSWGPYEQFF
TRBJ1-2	NA	TRBV10-2	CASTTRGAPDLYGYTF
TRBJ2-1	NA	TRBV5-1	CASSLGYSRLNEQFF
TRBJ2-1	NA	TRBV28	CASSLPSNEQFF
TRBJ2-5	NA	TRBV6-2/TRBV6-3	CASSYVTGGETQYF
TRBJ2-7	NA	TRBV19	CASSITSGNSYEQYF
TRBJ2-3	NA	TRBV7-9	CASSLVLAGGGDTQYF
TRBJ2-5	NA	TRBV5-1	CASTSLGTGVQETQYF